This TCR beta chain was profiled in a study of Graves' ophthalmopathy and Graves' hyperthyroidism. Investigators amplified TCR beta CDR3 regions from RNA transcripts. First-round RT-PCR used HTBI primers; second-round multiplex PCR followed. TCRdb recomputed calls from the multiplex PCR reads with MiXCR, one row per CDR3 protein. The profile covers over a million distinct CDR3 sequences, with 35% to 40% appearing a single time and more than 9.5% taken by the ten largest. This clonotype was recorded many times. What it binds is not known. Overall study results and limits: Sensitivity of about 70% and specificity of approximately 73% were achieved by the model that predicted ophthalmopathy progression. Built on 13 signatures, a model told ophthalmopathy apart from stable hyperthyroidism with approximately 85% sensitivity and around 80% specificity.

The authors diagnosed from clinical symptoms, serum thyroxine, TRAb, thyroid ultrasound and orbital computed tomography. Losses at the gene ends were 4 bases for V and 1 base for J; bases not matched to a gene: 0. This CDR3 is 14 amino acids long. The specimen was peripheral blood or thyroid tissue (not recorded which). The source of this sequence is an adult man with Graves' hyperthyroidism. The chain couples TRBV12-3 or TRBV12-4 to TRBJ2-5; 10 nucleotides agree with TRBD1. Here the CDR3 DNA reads TGTGCCAGCAGTTGGACAGGGGGCCAAGAGACCCAGTACTTC. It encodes CASSWTGGQETQYF.